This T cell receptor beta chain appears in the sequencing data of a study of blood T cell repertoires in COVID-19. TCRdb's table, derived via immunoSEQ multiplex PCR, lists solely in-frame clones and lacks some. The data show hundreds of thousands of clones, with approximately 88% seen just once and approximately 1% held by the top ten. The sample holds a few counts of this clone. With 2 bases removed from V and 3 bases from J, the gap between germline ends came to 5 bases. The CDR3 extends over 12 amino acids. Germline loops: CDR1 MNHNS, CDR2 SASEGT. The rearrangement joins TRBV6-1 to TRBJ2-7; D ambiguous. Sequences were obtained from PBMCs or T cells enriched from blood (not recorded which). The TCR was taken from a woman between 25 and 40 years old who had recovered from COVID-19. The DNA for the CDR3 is TGTGCCAGCAGTGAATCTAACTACGAGCAGTACTTC. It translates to CASSESNYEQYF.